This T cell receptor beta chain is from a study of blood T cells in healthy people across ages. A J-beta primer mix and a sample-barcoded 5' primer were used in a second PCR of about 7 to 12 cycles. MiXCR was run by TCRdb on the 5' RACE reads, yielding one entry per CDR3 protein. This repertoire shows around 1,000,000 distinct CDR3 sequences, around 27% found once; its top ten account for about 0.72%. With V trimmed by 1 base and J by 5 bases, 9 bases remained unmatched. CDR1 and CDR2 (germline): DFQATT, SNEGSKA (reference sequence). CDR3 length: 15 residues. These same records also appear under a second study, on T cells of mothers and their children. This second study notes: Researchers report slightly higher, though non-significant, overlap in related mother-child pairs than in unrelated pairs.

This receptor was taken from a girl aged 2-10 years in good health. This chain joins TRBV20-1 and TRBJ2-7, with 9 bases that match TRBD1. The sequencing input was blood. Here the CDR3 DNA reads TGCAGTGCTAGAGTCCCCGGGACAGGGCTCAACGAGCAGTACTTC. This sequence encodes CSARVPGTGLNEQYF.